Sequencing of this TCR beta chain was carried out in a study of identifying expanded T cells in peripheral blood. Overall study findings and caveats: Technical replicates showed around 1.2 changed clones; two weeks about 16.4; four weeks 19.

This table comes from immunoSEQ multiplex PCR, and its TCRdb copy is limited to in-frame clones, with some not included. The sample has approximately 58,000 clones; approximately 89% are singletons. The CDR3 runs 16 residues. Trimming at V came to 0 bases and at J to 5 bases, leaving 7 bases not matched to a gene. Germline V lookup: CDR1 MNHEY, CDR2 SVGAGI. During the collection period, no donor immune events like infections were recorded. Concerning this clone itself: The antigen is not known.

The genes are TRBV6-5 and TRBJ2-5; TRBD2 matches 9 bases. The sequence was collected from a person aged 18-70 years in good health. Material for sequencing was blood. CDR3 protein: CASSYSGGGAPETQYF. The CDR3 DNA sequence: TGTGCCAGCAGTTACTCAGGCGGGGGGGCCCCCGAGACCCAGTACTTC.